The source of this T cell receptor (beta chain) is a study of early T cells in non-severe SARS-CoV-2 infection. This clonotype was recorded a few times. Each cDNA molecule carried a unique molecular identifier. In TCRdb, the 5' RACE reads were re-called with MiXCR into one record per CDR3 protein. The sample includes about 77,000 distinct CDR3 sequences, less than 20% of them seen just once. The germline V gene has CDR1 SEHNR and CDR2 FQNEAQ (reference sequence). Trimming stripped 2 bases from V and 7 bases from J, with 9 bases between. The CDR3 totals 13 residues. J is TRBJ2-1 and V is TRBV7-9; D uncertain. This sequence was found in an adult who was a healthcare worker with PCR-confirmed SARS-CoV-2 infection or an uninfected control (not recorded which). The sequenced sample consisted of whole blood. DNA for the CDR3: TGTGCCAGCAGCTTACGTATCCGTAATGAGCAGTTCTTC. It encodes CASSLRIRNEQFF.